This T cell receptor beta chain was sequenced for a study of immune cell composition in non-small cell lung cancer. Template was genomic DNA from frozen, unsorted single-cell suspensions. V was pared by 5 bases and J by 0 bases, with 9 bases of the junction left unmatched. The V gene's germline CDR1 is SGHTA and CDR2 FQGNSA. The CDR3 length is 16 residues. Sequenced by immunoSEQ multiplex PCR; TCRdb stores in-frame clones only, minus some. The table lists several thousand clones, roughly 68% of them singletons. General study points: Tumour-associated clones >0.5% occurred in approximately 31% of adenocarcinomas, approximately 79% of squamous. Lung squamous cell carcinoma tumours had significantly higher top 10 clone scores and productive clonality than lung adenocarcinoma.

In the case of this clone: Its antigen is unknown.

The specimen was lung tumor tissue. The chain joins TRBV7-2 to TRBJ2-7; 8 nucleotides agree with TRBD2. The sequence came from a human donor with non-small cell lung cancer. The CDR3 region is CASSVRRGVSSYEQYF. As DNA, the CDR3 is TGTGCCAGCAGCGTAAGGCGGGGGGTGAGCTCCTACGAGCAGTACTTC.